One and the same sample provided the 20 T cell receptor beta chains below, sequenced in a study of T cell responses to AZD1222 COVID-19 vaccine. Only in-frame clones appear in the TCRdb table, and some are missing; sequencing was by immunoSEQ multiplex PCR. The repertoire holds around 100,000 clones, with approximately 88% as singletons. Sample: peripheral blood, taken 28 days after the second AZD1222 dose. All receptors come from an adult who received the AZD1222 COVID-19 vaccine.

This chain uses TRBV7-9 with TRBJ2-4; 7 bases align to TRBD1. Trimming removed 5 bases from V and 3 bases from J; junction bases left unmatched: 10. In germline, CDR1 is SEHNR, CDR2 FQNEAQ (reference sequence). The CDR3 spans 16 residues. CDR3 residues: CASSGDRGEGKNIQYF. CDR3 in DNA: TGTGCCAGCAGCGGGGACAGAGGGGAAGGCAAAAACATTCAGTACTTC. Looking up the rest from reference TRBV7-9 and TRBJ2-4 gives the full variable domain: DTGVSQNPRHKITKRGQNVTFRCDPISEHNRLYWYRQTLGQGPEFLTYFQNEAQLEKSRLLSDRFSAERPKGSFSTLEIQRTEQGDSAMYLCASSGDRGEGKNIQYFGAGTRLSVL.

The chain couples TRBV5-4 to TRBJ2-7, with 12 nucleotides matching TRBD2. V dropped 4 bases and J dropped 5; count of bases not matched to a gene: 10. This CDR3 has 16 residues. From germline, CDR1 is SGHNT and CDR2 YYREEE (reference sequence). CDR3 sequence (DNA): TGTGCCAGCAGCCCTAGCCTAGCGGGGGGGCTCAACGAGCAGTACTTC. It specifies CASSPSLAGGLNEQYF.

The J gene is TRBJ2-5, the V gene TRBV28; D may be TRBD1 (7 bases). Germline V CDR1 and CDR2: MDHEN, SYDVKM. Between the trimmed V and J ends, which lost 3 bases and 3 bases, there was a span of 14 bases. CDR3 length: 15 amino acids. CDR3 sequence (DNA): TGTGCCAGCAGTTTCCTGGCGGGACAGAAAGAGACCCAGTACTTC. It translates to CASSFLAGQKETQYF.

The chain recombines TRBV29-1 with TRBJ1-5; 11 bases are a match to TRBD1. Looked up from germline, CDR1 is SQVTM and CDR2 is ANQGSEA. Trimming cost V 3 bases and J 6 bases; bases outside gene matches: 7. CDR3 length equals 15 residues. CDR3 in amino acids: CSVDKDGTGGQPQHF. CDR3 DNA: TGCAGCGTTGACAAAGATGGGACAGGGGGTCAGCCCCAGCATTTT.

CDR3 sequence: CASKGRGYNEQFF. CDR3 sequence (DNA): TGTGCCAGTAAAGGGAGAGGGTACAATGAGCAGTTCTTC. The chain carries TRBV19 and TRBJ2-1; possible D gene TRBD2, 5 bases. Germline V gene data show CDR1 as LNHDA and CDR2 as SQIVND (reference sequence). Trimming cost V 7 bases and J 4 bases, with 11 bases left between them. The CDR3 covers 13 residues.

The chain combines TRBV2 with TRBJ2-3; D tentatively fits TRBD1 or TRBD2 (5 bases each). CDR1 SNHLY and CDR2 FYNNEI come from the germline V gene. V lost 4 bases to trimming and J lost 0 bases, with 8 bases between them. The CDR3 covers 14 residues. As DNA, the CDR3 is TGTGCCAGCAGTGGGGGCGGGAGCACAGATACGCAGTATTTT. Residues: CASSGGGSTDTQYF.

V gene TRBV2 combines with J gene TRBJ1-1; a possible D gene is TRBD1 (5 bases). The CDR3 length is 13 residues. Germline CDR1 and CDR2: SNHLY and FYNNEI. The V end lost 6 bases, the J end lost 4 bases, and 12 bases lay between the germline ends. The CDR3 region has the DNA TGTGCCAGCAGGGTGGGGGGAAGCACTGAAGCTTTCTTT. Protein product: CASRVGGSTEAFF.

The chain uses TRBV7-2 and TRBJ2-3; the D gene is possibly TRBD2 (6 bases). The CDR3 is 15 amino acids. V was cut by 3 bases and J by 5 bases, with 15 bases left in between. CDR1 and CDR2 (germline): SGHTA, FQGNSA. The CDR3 region is CASSFAGGTVDTQYF. Here the CDR3 DNA reads TGTGCCAGCAGCTTCGCCGGCGGGACCGTAGATACGCAGTATTTT.

The chain employs TRBV7-2 and TRBJ2-5, with D perhaps matching TRBD2 (5 bases). This CDR3 contains 13 residues. Germline V gene sequence: CDR1 SGHTA, CDR2 FQGNSA. V lost 2 bases to trimming and J lost 5 bases, with 9 bases between them. In DNA form, the CDR3 reads TGTGCCAGCAGCTTAAGGCGGGTGGAGACCCAGTACTTC. Protein sequence: CASSLRRVETQYF.

This rearrangement joins TRBV29-1 to TRBJ1-2, with D possibly being TRBD1 (5 bases). The CDR3 contains 12 residues. V gave up 7 bases and J gave up 6 bases, with 15 bases separating them. In germline, CDR1 is SQVTM, CDR2 ANQGSEA. The CDR3 bases are TGCAGCGCCCGATCAGGGAATCATGGCTACACCTTC. Translated: CSARSGNHGYTF.

The chain carries TRBV9 and TRBJ1-2, with 8 nucleotides matching TRBD1. The CDR3 extends over 17 amino acids. The ends lost 4 bases at V and 6 bases at J; junction bases unmatched: 17. The germline V gene encodes CDR1 SGDLS and CDR2 YYNGEE. The CDR3 bases are TGTGCCAGCAGCCCCGAGGTGGCAGGGGGCAGCGGAAATGGCTACACCTTC. The encoded protein is CASSPEVAGGSGNGYTF.

The gene calls are TRBV27 and TRBJ1-1, with 9 bases identical to TRBD1. Germline trimming cut 5 bases from V and 1 base from J; bases unmatched to any gene: 14. The germline V gene encodes CDR1 MNHEY and CDR2 SMNVEV (reference sequence). The CDR3 extends over 18 amino acids. The CDR3 here is CASSPNSGTGTSNTEAFF. CDR3 nucleotides: TGTGCCAGCAGTCCAAATTCCGGGACAGGGACATCGAACACTGAAGCTTTCTTT.

This clone was seen a handful of times. This chain connects TRBV7-2 to TRBJ2-1; unclear D gene. Germline CDR1 and CDR2: SGHTA and FQGNSA. The CDR3 loop spans 12 amino acids. Trimming left V 1 base short and J 7 bases short, with 5 bases between. In DNA, the CDR3 is TGTGCCAGCAGCTTAGTCGGGAATGAGCAGTTCTTC. Residues: CASSLVGNEQFF.

The V gene is TRBV6-2 or TRBV6-3, the J gene TRBJ2-5; D remains unclear. From germline, CDR1 is MNHEY and CDR2 SVGEGT. V was pared by 1 base and J by 2 bases, with 11 bases between. The CDR3 extends over 15 amino acids. The CDR3 DNA follows: TGTGCCAGCAGTTACTACGGAGTGGGGCAAGAGACCCAGTACTTC. Amino acid sequence: CASSYYGVGQETQYF.

Note on this clone: Other DNA sequences of this sample code for an identical CDR3. V usage is TRBV7-2 and J usage is TRBJ2-2; the D gene is possibly TRBD2 (5 bases). This CDR3 spans 15 amino acids. The germline V gene encodes CDR1 SGHTA and CDR2 FQGNSA. The V gene lost 1 base and the J gene lost 4 bases, with 10 bases spanning the gap. The CDR3 DNA reads as TGTGCCAGCAGCTTAGTGCCGGGGAGCACCGGGGAGCTGTTTTTT. Translation gives CASSLVPGSTGELFF.

This chain links TRBV5-1 with TRBJ2-3; TRBD1 is a possible D gene (6 bases). The germline V and J ends were trimmed by 4 bases and 2 bases, with 11 bases remaining between them. The CDR3 consists of 14 residues. Germline CDR1 SGHRS, CDR2 YFSETQ. CDR3 nucleotide sequence: TGCGCCAGCAGCGGGACAACGAACACAGATACGCAGTATTTT. Translated: CASSGTTNTDTQYF. The full variable domain, with the rest looked up from reference TRBV5-1 and TRBJ2-3, is KAGVTQTPRYLIKTRGQQVTLSCSPISGHRSVSWYQQTPGQGLQFLFEYFSETQRNKGNFPGRFSGRQFSNSRSEMNVSTLELGDSALYLCASSGTTNTDTQYFGPGTRLTVL.

This chain connects TRBV18 to TRBJ2-7, with D perhaps TRBD1 (6 bases). CDR3 length equals 14 residues. V gave up 5 bases and J gave up 4 bases, with 15 bases separating them. The germline gives CDR1 KGHSH, CDR2 LQKENI. The CDR3: CASSASRTEYEQYF. In nucleotides, the CDR3 is TGTGCCAGCTCAGCGTCCAGGACAGAGTACGAGCAGTACTTC.

This chain connects TRBV7-3 to TRBJ1-1, with no clear D. This CDR3 is built from 13 residues. V was clipped by 6 bases and J by 1 base, with 9 bases between them. Germline values: CDR1 SGHTA, CDR2 FQGTGA. The CDR3 DNA reads TGTGCCAGCAGTCAACAAAGGAACACTGAAGCTTTCTTT. It encodes CASSQQRNTEAFF.

The chain joins TRBV2 to TRBJ2-3; 12 positions agree with TRBD1. The CDR3 has 17 residues. Germline CDR1 is SNHLY and CDR2 is FYNNEI. Trimming at V came to 4 bases and at J to 3 bases, leaving 8 bases not matched to a gene. CDR3 sequence (DNA): TGTGCCAGCAGTGGAATTGGGACAGGGGGCTGGACAGATACGCAGTATTTT. Amino acids: CASSGIGTGGWTDTQYF. The full variable domain, rest sourced from reference TRBV2 and TRBJ2-3, is EPEVTQTPSHQVTQMGQEVILRCVPISNHLYFYWYRQILGQKVEFLVSFYNNEISEKSEIFDDQFSVERPDGSNFTLKIRSTKLEDSAMYFCASSGIGTGGWTDTQYFGPGTRLTVL.

The genes are TRBV2 and TRBJ1-1; maybe TRBD1 (5 bases). Germline V gives CDR1 SNHLY, CDR2 FYNNEI. Deletions cut 5 bases from V and 1 base from J, with 11 bases between. CDR3 length equals 14 residues. The DNA for the CDR3 is TGTGCCAGCAGTCTAGGCGGACAGAACACTGAAGCTTTCTTT. Its translation: CASSLGGQNTEAFF.